This T cell receptor (beta chain) was sequenced during a study of T cells in localized non-small cell lung cancer. Overall study results and limits: Tumor samples were not multi-region, leaving intratumor heterogeneity unexcluded. Elevated blood T cell density was associated with longer overall survival. When the top 100 tumor clones were examined, a median approximately 59 of them also appeared in the adjacent lung, which was paired and uninvolved. Tumor trailed uninvolved adjacent lung in T cell clonality, which peaked there.

Profiled with immunoSEQ multiplex PCR; TCRdb holds only in-frame clones, not every one. The table has about 82,000 clones, over 70% seen once. CDR3 length: 9 residues. CDR1 and CDR2 from the germline V gene are MRHNA and SNTAGT. Trimming cost V 9 bases and J 6 bases, with 5 bases left between them. For this clone: Its antigen is undetermined.

The specimen was PBMCs, collected before any cancer treatment. J is TRBJ2-5 and V is TRBV6-4; maybe TRBD1 (5 bases). The source is a man between 35 and 75 years old with stage II squamous cell lung carcinoma. The CDR3 nucleotides are TGTGCCAGGGGGCAGACCCAGTACTTC. This encodes CARGQTQYF.